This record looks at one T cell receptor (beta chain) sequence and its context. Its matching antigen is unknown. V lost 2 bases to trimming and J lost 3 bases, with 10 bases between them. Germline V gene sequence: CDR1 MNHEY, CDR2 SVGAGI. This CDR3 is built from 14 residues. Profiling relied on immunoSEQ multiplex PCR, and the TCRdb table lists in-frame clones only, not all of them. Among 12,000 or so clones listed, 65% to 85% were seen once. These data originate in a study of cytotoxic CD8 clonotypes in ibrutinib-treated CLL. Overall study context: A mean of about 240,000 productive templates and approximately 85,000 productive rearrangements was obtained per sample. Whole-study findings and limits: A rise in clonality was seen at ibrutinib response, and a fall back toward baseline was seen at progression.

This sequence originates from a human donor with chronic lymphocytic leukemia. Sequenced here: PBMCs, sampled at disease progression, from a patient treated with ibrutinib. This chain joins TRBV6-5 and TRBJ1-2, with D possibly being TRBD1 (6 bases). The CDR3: CASSYRDKYYGYTF. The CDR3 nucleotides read TGTGCCAGCAGTTACCGGGACAAGTACTATGGCTACACCTTC.